The 27 T cell receptor beta chains reported below all come from one sample, sequenced in a study of blood T cell repertoires in COVID-19. Assay: immunoSEQ multiplex PCR; the TCRdb copy retains only in-frame clones and omits some. The repertoire consists of around 290,000 clones, with roughly nine tenths occurring once and the leading ten covering about 2.2%. The sample consisted of peripheral blood. The receptors derive from a woman between 25 and 40 years old with COVID-19, enrolled during active disease.

This chain uses TRBV7-9 with TRBJ1-1; D is uncertain. V gave up 4 bases and J gave up 0 bases, with 6 bases separating them. The CDR3 is 13 amino acids. Germline CDR1 is SEHNR and CDR2 is FQNEAQ (reference sequence). CDR3 loop: CASSSSMNTEAFF. The CDR3 nucleotides are TGTGCCAGCAGCTCATCTATGAACACTGAAGCTTTCTTT.

This clone was seen more than once but under ten times. The genes are TRBV18 and TRBJ2-7; tentatively, D is TRBD2 (5 bases). The CDR3 is 13 residues long. Looked up from germline, CDR1 is KGHSH and CDR2 is LQKENI. Trimming removed 6 bases from V and 4 bases from J, with 13 bases in between. As DNA, the CDR3 is TGTGCCAGCTCGAATGGACCGGGATACGAGCAGTACTTC. Translated: CASSNGPGYEQYF. The full variable domain, in which reference TRBV18 and TRBJ2-7 provide the parts outside the CDR3, is NAGVMQNPRHLVRRRGQEARLRCSPMKGHSHVYWYRQLPEEGLKFMVYLQKENIIDESGMPKERFSAEFPKEGPSILRIQQVVRGDSAAYFCASSNGPGYEQYFGPGTRLTVT.

This clone occurred a few times. The chain is built from TRBV7-9 and TRBJ1-2; weak D call: TRBD1 (5 bases). Germline V CDR1 and CDR2: SEHNR, FQNEAQ (reference sequence). V lost 5 bases, J lost 5 bases, and 9 bases lay in between. The CDR3 covers 12 residues. CDR3 in amino acids: CASSQGTYGYTF. DNA of the CDR3: TGTGCCAGCAGCCAAGGGACTTATGGCTACACCTTC.

The chain couples TRBV27 to TRBJ1-1; tentative D call: TRBD1 (6 bases). Looked up from germline, CDR1 is MNHEY and CDR2 is SMNVEV (reference sequence). CDR3 length: 14 amino acids. The V end was cut by 4 bases, the J end by 2 bases, with 11 bases between. The CDR3 DNA reads as TGTGCCAGCAGTTCACAGGGATCTAACACTGAAGCTTTCTTT. It is translated as CASSSQGSNTEAFF.

This clone appeared once. The chain employs TRBV2 and TRBJ2-7; D possibly corresponds to TRBD2 (6 bases). The germline CDR1 and CDR2 sequences are SNHLY and FYNNEI. This CDR3 contains 14 residues. Trimming removed 7 bases at V and 2 bases at J, with 15 bases between. CDR3 DNA: TGTGCCAGCAACCCGGGAGTCGCCACCTACGAGCAGTACTTC. This codes for CASNPGVATYEQYF. Based on the CDR3 plus reference TRBV2 and TRBJ2-7, the full variable domain is EPEVTQTPSHQVTQMGQEVILRCVPISNHLYFYWYRQILGQKVEFLVSFYNNEISEKSEIFDDQFSVERPDGSNFTLKIRSTKLEDSAMYFCASNPGVATYEQYFGPGTRLTVT.

The chain employs TRBV19 and TRBJ2-7; 8 positions match TRBD1. Germline-derived CDR1 and CDR2 are LNHDA and SQIVND (reference sequence). This CDR3 region has 14 residues. Trimming cost V 4 bases and J 3 bases; bases outside gene matches: 5. CDR3 in amino acids: CASSTRTGNYEQYF. The DNA for the CDR3 is TGTGCCAGTAGTACCCGGACAGGGAACTACGAGCAGTACTTC.

CDR3 in amino acids: CASSLTDRAPNQPQHF. CDR3 nucleotides: TGTGCCAGCAGTTTAACGGACAGGGCGCCCAATCAGCCCCAGCATTTT. The chain combines TRBV28 with TRBJ1-5; TRBD1 agrees at 8 bases. The V gene end was trimmed by 2 bases and the J gene end by 3 bases; junction bases not matched to a gene: 6. Looked up from germline, CDR1 is MDHEN and CDR2 is SYDVKM. This CDR3 contains 16 residues. Looking up the rest from reference TRBV28 and TRBJ1-5 gives the full variable domain: DVKVTQSSRYLVKRTGEKVFLECVQDMDHENMFWYRQDPGLGLRLIYFSYDVKMKEKGDIPEGYSVSREKKERFSLILESASTNQTSMYLCASSLTDRAPNQPQHFGDGTRLSIL.

The chain couples TRBV7-9 to TRBJ1-1; the D is unclear. Germline V gene data show CDR1 as SEHNR and CDR2 as FQNEAQ (reference sequence). This CDR3 is 13 amino acids long. The germline V and J ends were trimmed by 5 bases and 9 bases, with 16 bases remaining between them. DNA for the CDR3: TGTGCCAGCAGCCCCCTCCCCGAGGCGAAAGCTTTCTTT. This gives the protein CASSPLPEAKAFF.

In its sample, this clone was seen once. V usage is TRBV28 and J usage is TRBJ2-7; 8 nucleotides match TRBD2. Germline trimming cut 3 bases from V and 2 bases from J; bases unmatched to any gene: 6. This CDR3 has 15 residues. Per germline, CDR1 MDHEN and CDR2 SYDVKM. Written as DNA, the CDR3 is TGTGCCAGCAGTTTGGGGGGCGGGAGGACCTACGAGCAGTACTTC. Encoded protein: CASSLGGGRTYEQYF. Variable domain in full (rest from reference TRBV28 and TRBJ2-7): DVKVTQSSRYLVKRTGEKVFLECVQDMDHENMFWYRQDPGLGLRLIYFSYDVKMKEKGDIPEGYSVSREKKERFSLILESASTNQTSMYLCASSLGGGRTYEQYFGPGTRLTVT.

The rearrangement uses TRBV11-3 and TRBJ2-3; 11 bases map to TRBD2. Germline values: CDR1 SGHNT, CDR2 YENEEA. The CDR3 is made up of 16 amino acids. The junction had 8 bases not matched to a gene; V was cut back by 5 bases and J by 4 bases. The CDR3 spells CASSPRTSGFADTQYF. The CDR3, as DNA: TGTGCCAGCAGCCCAAGGACTAGCGGGTTCGCAGATACGCAGTATTTT.

The chain recombines TRBV13 with TRBJ1-1, with TRBD1 as a possible D gene (6 bases). Between the trimmed V and J ends, which lost 2 bases and 7 bases, there was a span of 17 bases. Germline values: CDR1 PRHDT, CDR2 FYEKMQ (reference sequence). This CDR3 is 15 amino acids long. The CDR3 DNA sequence: TGTGCCAGCAGCTTACTCGGTCAGGGGTTCGGTGAAGCTTTCTTT. Translation: CASSLLGQGFGEAFF.

The chain carries TRBV20-1 and TRBJ2-3, with D unresolved. Looked up from germline, CDR1 is DFQATT and CDR2 is SNEGSKA (reference sequence). Trimming took 3 bases from V and 6 from J, leaving 7 bases between them. The CDR3 extends over 11 amino acids. The CDR3 nucleotides are TGCAGTGCTAGTCCGGAGGATACGCAGTATTTT. Protein: CSASPEDTQYF.

J is TRBJ2-7 and V is TRBV5-4, with D perhaps TRBD1 (6 bases). The CDR3 is 13 residues long. The V gene lost 4 bases and the J gene lost 3 bases, with 11 bases spanning the gap. CDR1 is SGHNT and CDR2 is YYREEE in the germline V gene (reference sequence). This chain's CDR3 is CASSGQGNYEQYF. CDR3 sequence (DNA): TGTGCCAGCAGCGGCCAGGGGAACTACGAGCAGTACTTC.

The V call is TRBV19, the J call TRBJ2-7, with 9 bases lining up with TRBD1. CDR1 is LNHDA, CDR2 SQIVND, per germline (reference sequence). The CDR3 sequence is 14 residues long. The V segment lost 5 bases and the J segment 3 bases; nucleotides outside the gene matches: 5. The CDR3 sequence: CASSSQGADYEQYF. DNA of the CDR3: TGTGCCAGTAGTTCACAGGGGGCCGACTACGAGCAGTACTTC.

This clone was detected only once. The chain couples TRBV5-1 to TRBJ1-1; 8 nucleotides agree with TRBD1. Germline CDR1 and CDR2: SGHRS and YFSETQ. J gave up 6 bases and V 3 bases, and 4 bases lay outside the gene matches. The CDR3 loop spans 13 amino acids. The CDR3 nucleotides read TGCGCCAGCAGCTACGACAGGGGACCTGAAGCTTTCTTT. This gives the protein CASSYDRGPEAFF.

This chain uses TRBV7-2 with TRBJ2-1; 8 bases line up with TRBD1. The germline V gene has CDR1 SGHTA and CDR2 FQGNSA. Trimming removed 4 bases from V and 4 bases from J; junction bases left unmatched: 12. The CDR3 sequence is 17 residues long. Here the CDR3 reads CASSSRAWTGRYNEQFF. The CDR3 bases are TGTGCCAGCAGCTCTCGGGCCTGGACAGGGAGATACAATGAGCAGTTCTTC.

The rearrangement uses TRBV7-7 and TRBJ2-2; 9 positions match TRBD1. V trimming: 4 bases; J trimming: 0 bases; junction bases outside the gene matches: 3. The germline V gene encodes CDR1 SSHAT and CDR2 FNYEAQ (reference sequence). The CDR3 extends over 16 amino acids. CDR3 sequence reads: CASSYRTGANTGELFF. In DNA form, the CDR3 reads TGTGCCAGCAGCTATAGGACAGGGGCGAACACCGGGGAGCTGTTTTTT.

This clone was seen only once. The chain links TRBV2 to TRBJ1-3; TRBD1 is a possible D gene (5 bases). The ends were cut back, 4 bases at V and 0 bases at J, with 13 bases in the middle. The CDR3 sequence is 16 residues long. Germline V gene data show CDR1 as SNHLY and CDR2 as FYNNEI. This chain's CDR3 is CASSGPGGNSGNTIYF. The CDR3 DNA follows: TGTGCCAGCAGTGGCCCCGGGGGGAACTCTGGAAACACCATATATTTT.

The chain employs TRBV11-2 and TRBJ2-2; D possibly corresponds to TRBD2 (7 bases). The germline V and J ends were trimmed by 8 bases and 3 bases, with 16 bases remaining between them. The length of the CDR3 is 15 residues. The germline V gene encodes CDR1 SGHAT and CDR2 FQNNGV. This CDR3 reads CASRGGGWDTGELFF. In DNA form, the CDR3 reads TGTGCCAGCCGTGGGGGGGGCTGGGACACCGGGGAGCTGTTTTTT.

This clone appeared once. V usage is TRBV10-2 and J usage is TRBJ1-1, with D possibly being TRBD1 (6 bases). V was trimmed by 6 bases and J by 3 bases, leaving 8 bases between them. CDR1 and CDR2 from the germline V gene are WSHSY and SAAADI. This CDR3 has 12 residues. In DNA form, the CDR3 reads TGCGCCAGCAGACGACAGGACACTGAAGCTTTCTTT. Translated, it gives CASRRQDTEAFF.

The chain carries TRBV10-2 and TRBJ2-2, with a weak D call TRBD1 (6 bases). CDR1 is WSHSY, CDR2 SAAADI, per germline. Trimming shortened V by 8 bases and J by 1 base, and 17 bases separated the two germline ends. The CDR3 extends over 16 amino acids. The chain's CDR3 is CASGKTGTQNTGELFF. For the CDR3, the DNA is TGCGCCAGCGGAAAAACCGGGACACAGAACACCGGGGAGCTGTTTTTT.

This chain joins TRBV6-5 and TRBJ1-5; the D is unclear. The CDR3 loop spans 15 amino acids. V lost 5 bases, J lost 6 bases, and 17 bases lay in between. Germline V gene sequence: CDR1 MNHEY, CDR2 SVGAGI. The CDR3: CASSTTLALRQPQHF. CDR3 DNA: TGTGCCAGCAGTACGACACTTGCTTTACGTCAGCCCCAGCATTTT.

The table lists this clone with a count of one. This chain joins TRBV7-9 and TRBJ1-1; 7 bases fit TRBD1. The junction had 3 bases not matched to a gene; V was cut back by 5 bases and J by 0 bases. The germline gives CDR1 SEHNR, CDR2 FQNEAQ (reference sequence). This CDR3 region has 14 residues. The CDR3 bases are TGTGCCAGCAGCCGACAGGGTATGAACACTGAAGCTTTCTTT. The encoded protein is CASSRQGMNTEAFF.

The chain employs TRBV6-5 and TRBJ2-6; possibly TRBD2 for D (5 bases). Germline lookup yields CDR1 MNHEY and CDR2 SVGAGI. V was pared by 6 bases and J by 1 base, with 7 bases between. There are 14 residues in the CDR3. CDR3 nucleotides: TGTGCCAGCAGACGGGGATCTGGGGCCAACGTCCTGACTTTC. It specifies CASRRGSGANVLTF.

This chain uses TRBV25-1 with TRBJ2-7; TRBD2 might be the D (5 bases). The CDR3 is 14 amino acids. Trimming removed 3 bases from V and 5 bases from J, with 14 bases in between. Germline lookup yields CDR1 MGHDK and CDR2 SYGVNS. The CDR3 protein is CASSDNRLGDEQYF. The CDR3 DNA follows: TGTGCCAGCAGTGATAACCGCCTGGGAGACGAGCAGTACTTC.

V gene TRBV11-2 combines with J gene TRBJ2-5, with TRBD1 identical over 11 bases. Trimming removed 5 bases from V and 3 bases from J; junction bases left unmatched: 8. CDR3 length: 16 residues. Germline assignment: CDR1 SGHAT and CDR2 FQNNGV. CDR3 bases: TGTGCCAGCAGCGTCCGGGACAGGGGGATGAAAGAGACCCAGTACTTC. It codes for CASSVRDRGMKETQYF.

The chain couples TRBV5-1 to TRBJ1-4, with unresolved D. V was cut by 0 bases and J by 0 bases, with 12 bases left in between. Germline V gene lookup returns CDR1 SGHRS and CDR2 YFSETQ. This CDR3 has 17 residues. The CDR3 is CASSLVGVGSTNEKLFF. In nucleotides, the CDR3 is TGCGCCAGCAGCTTGGTGGGAGTTGGTTCAACTAATGAAAAACTGTTTTTT.